One and the same sample provided the 10 T cell receptor beta chains below, sequenced in a study of cytomegalovirus exposure and HLA in healthy donors. PCR involved 60 Vbeta and 13 Jbeta primers. Sequencing used immunoSEQ multiplex PCR; TCRdb keeps in-frame clones, though not all of them. The table shows 150,000 to 200,000 clones, with approximately 80% occurring only once. The sample taken for sequencing was PBMCs. All receptors come from a male donor in good health and CMV-seronegative.

This chain joins TRBV20-1 and TRBJ1-1; perhaps TRBD1 as D (5 bases). V was shortened by 4 bases and J by 10 bases, with 13 bases between the two germline ends. This CDR3 spans 11 amino acids. Germline assignment: CDR1 DFQATT and CDR2 SNEGSKA (reference sequence). The CDR3 spells CSAKDTSGAFF. CDR3 in DNA: TGCAGTGCTAAGGACACTTCGGGAGCTTTCTTT.

V and J are TRBV5-8 and TRBJ1-1, with 7 bases that match TRBD1. Trimming removed 4 bases from V and 0 bases from J; junction bases left unmatched: 6. This CDR3 has 15 residues. CDR1 SGHTS and CDR2 YDEGEE come from the germline V gene. The CDR3 region has the DNA TGTGCCAGCAGCATGCTGGACAGGTTGAACACTGAAGCTTTCTTT. It translates to CASSMLDRLNTEAFF.

V gene TRBV4-1 combines with J gene TRBJ2-5, with TRBD1 matching over 8 bases. There are 16 residues in the CDR3. Germline CDR1 reads MGHRA; CDR2 reads YSYEKL. V was pared by 5 bases and J by 2 bases, with 10 bases of the junction left unmatched. The CDR3 protein is CASSTGQGSEQETQYF. The CDR3 DNA reads as TGCGCCAGCAGCACCGGACAGGGTTCCGAGCAAGAGACCCAGTACTTC.

This chain joins TRBV10-3 and TRBJ2-3, with TRBD2 as a possible D gene (5 bases). The germline CDR1 and CDR2 sequences are ENHRY and SYGVKD. The CDR3 has 13 residues. Trimming pared 8 bases from V and 1 base from J, leaving 10 bases between. The chain's CDR3 is CAISLGGTDTQYF. The CDR3 DNA reads as TGTGCCATCTCGCTCGGGGGCACAGATACGCAGTATTTT.

This clone was observed a single time. V and J are TRBV2 and TRBJ2-5, with TRBD2 matching 8 bases. The germline V gene has CDR1 SNHLY and CDR2 FYNNEI. The CDR3 is made up of 15 amino acids. The trim removed 1 base at V and 9 bases at J, leaving 10 bases unmatched. CDR3 residues: CASSEVGTGGPPQYF. In nucleotides, the CDR3 is TGTGCCAGCAGTGAAGTTGGAACGGGAGGGCCTCCCCAGTACTTC. The complete variable domain, with remaining parts taken from reference TRBV2 and TRBJ2-5, reads EPEVTQTPSHQVTQMGQEVILRCVPISNHLYFYWYRQILGQKVEFLVSFYNNEISEKSEIFDDQFSVERPDGSNFTLKIRSTKLEDSAMYFCASSEVGTGGPPQYFGPGTRLLVL.

About this clone: At one end the junction does not follow the germline gene, possibly because of a read error. The gene calls are TRBV28 and TRBJ2-7; the D gene is possibly TRBD2 (5 bases). This CDR3 region has 13 residues. The V gene's germline CDR1 is MDHEN and CDR2 SYDVKM. This chain's CDR3 is CASTYTDSYEQYF. CDR3 DNA sequence: TGTGCCAGCACCTACACGGACTCCTACGAACAGTACTTC.

In this sample, this clone turned up once. The rearrangement uses TRBV29-1 and TRBJ1-3; 9 bases are a match to TRBD1. V was clipped by 8 bases and J by 8 bases; unmatched bases: 10. The CDR3 length is 13 residues. Germline CDR1 reads SQVTM; CDR2 reads ANQGSEA. The CDR3 sequence is CSTGTGRGDTIYF. The CDR3 coding sequence is TGCAGCACGGGGACAGGGAGAGGGGACACCATATATTTT.

CDR3 nucleotide sequence: TGTGCCAGCAGCGAAGGGACAGGGGAGGATGGCTACACCTTC. Translation gives CASSEGTGEDGYTF. The chain couples TRBV7-9 to TRBJ1-2, with 10 bases lining up with TRBD1. The CDR3 has 14 residues. Germline V lookup: CDR1 SEHNR, CDR2 FQNEAQ (reference sequence). V shed 5 bases, J shed 6 bases, and the junction held 6 bases outside the gene matches.

The chain couples TRBV29-1 to TRBJ1-2, with TRBD1 matching over 7 bases. V gave up 6 bases and J gave up 4 bases; unmatched junction bases: 8. This CDR3 is 13 amino acids long. Germline lookup yields CDR1 SQVTM and CDR2 ANQGSEA. DNA for the CDR3: TGCAGCGTGGGGGACAGTTCGCTCTATGGCTACACCTTC. Translated: CSVGDSSLYGYTF.

This clone came up once. The chain uses TRBV28 and TRBJ2-7; 7 bases line up with TRBD1. The V and J ends lost 4 bases and 2 bases, in that order; junction bases with no gene match: 2. CDR3 size: 13 residues. Germline V CDR1 and CDR2: MDHEN, SYDVKM. The DNA of the CDR3 is TGTGCCAGCAGTTACGACAGGGCCTACGAGCAGTACTTC. Translated, it gives CASSYDRAYEQYF.